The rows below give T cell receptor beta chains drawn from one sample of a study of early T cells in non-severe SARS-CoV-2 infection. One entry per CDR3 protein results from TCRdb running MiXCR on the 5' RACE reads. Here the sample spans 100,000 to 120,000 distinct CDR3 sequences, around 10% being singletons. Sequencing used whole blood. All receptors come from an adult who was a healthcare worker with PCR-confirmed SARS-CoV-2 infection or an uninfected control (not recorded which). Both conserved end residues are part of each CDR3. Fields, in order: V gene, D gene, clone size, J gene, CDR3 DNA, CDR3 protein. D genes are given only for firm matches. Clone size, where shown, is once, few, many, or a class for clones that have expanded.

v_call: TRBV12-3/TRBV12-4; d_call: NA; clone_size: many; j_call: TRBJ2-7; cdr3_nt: TGTGCCAGCAGTTTAGTGCTAGCGATTCGAAGCTCCTACGAGCAGTACTTC; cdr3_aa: CASSLVLAIRSSYEQYF
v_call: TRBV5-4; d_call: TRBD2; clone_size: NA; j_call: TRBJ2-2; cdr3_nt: TGTGCCAGCAGCTTTAGCGGGAGTCGTACCGGGGAGCTGTTTTTT; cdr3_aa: CASSFSGSRTGELFF
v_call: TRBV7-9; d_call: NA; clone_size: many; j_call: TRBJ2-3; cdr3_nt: TGTGCCAGCAGCCCCCTCGTTGGCGGGGCAACAGATACGCAGTATTTT; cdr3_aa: CASSPLVGGATDTQYF
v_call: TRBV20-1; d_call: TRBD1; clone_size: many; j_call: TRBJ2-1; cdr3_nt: TGCAGTGCTGGACGACAGGGCCGGGAGCAGTTCTTC; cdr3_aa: CSAGRQGREQFF
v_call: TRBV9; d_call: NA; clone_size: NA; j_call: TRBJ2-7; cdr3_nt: TGTGCCAGCAGCGTAACGGGCAAGGCGGAGCAGTACTTC; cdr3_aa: CASSVTGKAEQYF
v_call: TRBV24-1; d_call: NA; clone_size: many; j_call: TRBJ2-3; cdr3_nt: TGTGCCACCAGTGCGCCCAGGGGCACAGATACGCAGTATTTT; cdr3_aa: CATSAPRGTDTQYF
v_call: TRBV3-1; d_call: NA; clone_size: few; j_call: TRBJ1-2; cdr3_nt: TGTGCCAGCAGCCAAGAGGCCGGGGGCGATGGCTACACCTTC; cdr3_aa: CASSQEAGGDGYTF
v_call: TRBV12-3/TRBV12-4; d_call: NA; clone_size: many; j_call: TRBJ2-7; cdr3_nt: TGTGCCAGCACCCCAGATGGCACAGGGAAGTGGTACGAGCAGTACTTC; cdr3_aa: CASTPDGTGKWYEQYF
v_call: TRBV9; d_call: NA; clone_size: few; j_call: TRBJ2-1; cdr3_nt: TGTGCCAGCAGCGTAAGCCTGAATGAGCAGTTCTTC; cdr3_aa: CASSVSLNEQFF
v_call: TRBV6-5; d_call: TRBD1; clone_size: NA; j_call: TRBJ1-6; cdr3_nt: TGTGCCAGCAGTTACTACGGGACAGGGGGCATGGGCGGGAATTCACCCCTCCACTTT; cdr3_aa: CASSYYGTGGMGGNSPLHF
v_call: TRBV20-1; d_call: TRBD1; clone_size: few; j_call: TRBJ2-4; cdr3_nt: TGCAGTGCTAGTCTGTTACAGGGGATGAACATTCAGTACTTC; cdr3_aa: CSASLLQGMNIQYF
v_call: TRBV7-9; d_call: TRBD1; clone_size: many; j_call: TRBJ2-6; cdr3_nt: TGTGCCAGCAGCATCGACAGGGGCGCGGGTGGGGCCAACGTCCTGACTTTC; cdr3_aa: CASSIDRGAGGANVLTF
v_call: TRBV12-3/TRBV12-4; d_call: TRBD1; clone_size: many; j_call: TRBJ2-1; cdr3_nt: TGTGCCAGCAGATTTCTCGGACAGGGACCGTTCTTC; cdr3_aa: CASRFLGQGPFF
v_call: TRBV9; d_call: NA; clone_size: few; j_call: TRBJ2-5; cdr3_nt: TGTGCCAGCAGCGTGGGACCAGGGGAACAAGAGACCCAGTACTTC; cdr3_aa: CASSVGPGEQETQYF
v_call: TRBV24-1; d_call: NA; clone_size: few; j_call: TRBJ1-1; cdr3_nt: TGTGCCACCAGTAACACCCTGAACACTGAAGCTTTCTTT; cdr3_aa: CATSNTLNTEAFF
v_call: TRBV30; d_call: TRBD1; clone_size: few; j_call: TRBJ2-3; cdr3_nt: TGTGCCTGGAGTTCCGCTCAGGGGGCACGTACAGATACGCAGTATTTT; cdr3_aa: CAWSSAQGARTDTQYF
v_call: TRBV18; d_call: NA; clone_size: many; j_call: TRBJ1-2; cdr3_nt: TGTGCCAGCTCACCACTGGGTTCCCCCAGTGAGGGCTACACCTTC; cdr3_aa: CASSPLGSPSEGYTF
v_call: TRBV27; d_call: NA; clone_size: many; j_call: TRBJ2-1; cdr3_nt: TGTGCCAGCGGACTCCGGGCCCCCTCCTACAATGAGCAGTTCTTC; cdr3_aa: CASGLRAPSYNEQFF
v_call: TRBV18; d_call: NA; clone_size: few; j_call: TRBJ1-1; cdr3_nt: TGTGCCAGCTCACCACTTTCGCTCCCTCTTACCGTGGAGGCCGGCACTGAAGCTTTCTTT; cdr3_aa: CASSPLSLPLTVEAGTEAFF
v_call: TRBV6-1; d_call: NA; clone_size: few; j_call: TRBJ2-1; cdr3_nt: TGTGCCAGCAGTGCGGAGGGTCCCCGGAACAATGAGCAGTTCTTC; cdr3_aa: CASSAEGPRNNEQFF
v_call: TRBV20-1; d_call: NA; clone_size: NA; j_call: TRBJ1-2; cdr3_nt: TGCAGTGCTTTGGGGGGCGGCAGCAACTATGGCTACACCTTC; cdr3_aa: CSALGGGSNYGYTF
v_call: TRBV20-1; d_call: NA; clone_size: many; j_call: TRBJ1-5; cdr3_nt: TGCAGTGCCACGGGGACTCTAACTGATCAGCCCCAGCATTTT; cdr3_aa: CSATGTLTDQPQHF
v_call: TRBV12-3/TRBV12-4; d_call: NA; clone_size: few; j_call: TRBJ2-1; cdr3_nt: TGTGCCAGCAGTTTTGGCCTCGGGACGAAACACAATGAGCAGTTCTTC; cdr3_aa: CASSFGLGTKHNEQFF
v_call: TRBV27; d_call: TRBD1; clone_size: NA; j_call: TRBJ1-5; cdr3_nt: TGTGCCAGCATCAGCGGACAGGGGATAGATCAGCCCCAGCATTTT; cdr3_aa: CASISGQGIDQPQHF
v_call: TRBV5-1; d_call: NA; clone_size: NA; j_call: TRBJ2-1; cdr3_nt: TGCGCCAGCAGCTTTAGACAGTCCCTTCCCTACAATGAGCAGTTCTTC; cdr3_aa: CASSFRQSLPYNEQFF
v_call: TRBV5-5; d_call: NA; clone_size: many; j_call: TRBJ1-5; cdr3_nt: TGTGCCAGCAGCCTCCGGGACGGCAATCAGCCCCAGCATTTT; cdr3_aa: CASSLRDGNQPQHF
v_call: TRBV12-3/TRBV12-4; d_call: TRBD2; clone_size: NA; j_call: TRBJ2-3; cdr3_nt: TGTGCCACGATTAAAAGCGGGAGAGAAACAGATACGCAGTATTTT; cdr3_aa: CATIKSGRETDTQYF
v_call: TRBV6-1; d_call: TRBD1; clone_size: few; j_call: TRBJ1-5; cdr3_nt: TGTGCCAGCAGTGAAACAGGGGGCCCTAATCAGCCCCAGCATTTT; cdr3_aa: CASSETGGPNQPQHF
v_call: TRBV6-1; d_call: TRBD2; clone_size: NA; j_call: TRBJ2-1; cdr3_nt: TGTGCCTCCCTCCCGGGGGGGTCCTACAATGAGCAGTTCTTC; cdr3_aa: CASLPGGSYNEQFF
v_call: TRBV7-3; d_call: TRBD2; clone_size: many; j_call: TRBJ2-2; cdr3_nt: TGTGCCAGCAGCTCCCCCGGGACTAGGAACACCGGGGAGCTGTTTTTT; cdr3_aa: CASSSPGTRNTGELFF
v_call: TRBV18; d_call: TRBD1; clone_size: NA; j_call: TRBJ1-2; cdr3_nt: TGTGCCAGCTCACCACCCCCCGGGACAGGCAACAGACAGTACTATGGCTACACCTTC; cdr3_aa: CASSPPPGTGNRQYYGYTF
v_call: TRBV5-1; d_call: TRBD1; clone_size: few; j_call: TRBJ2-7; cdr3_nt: TGCGCCAGCAGCGGGACCCGGACAGGGCCCTTCTACGAGCAGCACTTC; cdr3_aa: CASSGTRTGPFYEQHF
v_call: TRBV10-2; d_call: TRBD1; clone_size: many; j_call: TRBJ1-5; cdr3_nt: TGCGCCAGCACTGAGGGGCCAGGGGGCCAGCCCCAGCATTTT; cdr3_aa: CASTEGPGGQPQHF
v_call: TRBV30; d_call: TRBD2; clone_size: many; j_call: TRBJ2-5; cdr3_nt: TGTGCCTGGAGAACGGGGGGACAAGAGACCCAGTACTTC; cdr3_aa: CAWRTGGQETQYF
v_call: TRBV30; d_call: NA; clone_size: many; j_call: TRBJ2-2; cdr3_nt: TGTGCCTGGAGGGCTGCGAACACCGGGGAGCTGTTTTTT; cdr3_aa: CAWRAANTGELFF
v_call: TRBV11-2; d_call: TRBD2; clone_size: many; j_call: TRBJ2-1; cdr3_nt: TGTGCCAGCAGCTCTCTAGCGGGAGGGGACAATGAGCAGTTCTTC; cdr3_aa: CASSSLAGGDNEQFF
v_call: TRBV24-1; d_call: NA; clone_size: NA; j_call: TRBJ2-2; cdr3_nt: TGTGCCACCAGTGATCGCTCCGGGACACACCCTTGGGAGCTGTTTTTT; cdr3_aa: CATSDRSGTHPWELFF
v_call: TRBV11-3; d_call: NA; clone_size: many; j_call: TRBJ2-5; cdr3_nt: TGTGCCAGCAGCTTATTTTCGACAGACCAAGAGACCCAGTACTTC; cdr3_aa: CASSLFSTDQETQYF
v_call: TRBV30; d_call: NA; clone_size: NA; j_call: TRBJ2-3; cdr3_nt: TGTGCCTGGAGTGCGGCAGATACGCAGTATTTT; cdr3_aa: CAWSAADTQYF
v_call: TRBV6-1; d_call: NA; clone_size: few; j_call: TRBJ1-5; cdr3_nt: TGTGCCAGCAGTCTTTTGACAGTAGGATCTATCAATCAGCCCCAGCATTTT; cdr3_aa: CASSLLTVGSINQPQHF
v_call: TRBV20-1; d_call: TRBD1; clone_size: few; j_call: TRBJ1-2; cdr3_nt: TGCAGTGCTAGTCCTGCCGGGACAGGGGTTGGCTACACCTTC; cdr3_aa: CSASPAGTGVGYTF